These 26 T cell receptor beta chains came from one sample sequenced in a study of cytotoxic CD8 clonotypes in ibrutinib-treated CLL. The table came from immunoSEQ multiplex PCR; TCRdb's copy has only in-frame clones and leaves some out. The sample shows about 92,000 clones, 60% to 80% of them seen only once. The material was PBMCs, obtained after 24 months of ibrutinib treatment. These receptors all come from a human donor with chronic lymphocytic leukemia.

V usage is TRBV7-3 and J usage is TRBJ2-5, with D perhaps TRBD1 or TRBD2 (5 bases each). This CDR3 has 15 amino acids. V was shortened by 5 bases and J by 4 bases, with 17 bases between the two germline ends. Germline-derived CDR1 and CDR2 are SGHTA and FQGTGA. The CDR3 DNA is TGTGCCAGCAGCCTGATAGGGGCGGGTGGAGAGACCCAGTACTTC. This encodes CASSLIGAGGETQYF.

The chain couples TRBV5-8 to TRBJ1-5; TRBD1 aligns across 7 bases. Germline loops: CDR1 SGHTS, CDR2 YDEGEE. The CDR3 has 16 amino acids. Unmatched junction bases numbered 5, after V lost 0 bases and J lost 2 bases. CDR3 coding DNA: TGTGCCAGCAGCTTGGGACAGGGTTTGGGCAATCAGCCCCAGCATTTT. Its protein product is CASSLGQGLGNQPQHF. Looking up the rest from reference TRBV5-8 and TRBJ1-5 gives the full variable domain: EAGVTQSPTHLIKTRGQQATLRCSPISGHTSVYWYQQALGLGLQFLLWYDEGEERNRGNFPPRFSGRQFPNYSSELNVNALELEDSALYLCASSLGQGLGNQPQHFGDGTRLSIL.

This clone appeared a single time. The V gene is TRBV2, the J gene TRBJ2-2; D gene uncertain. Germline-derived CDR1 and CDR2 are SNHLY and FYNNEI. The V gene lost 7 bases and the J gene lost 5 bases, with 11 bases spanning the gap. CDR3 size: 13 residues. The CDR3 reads CASNPSDTGELFF. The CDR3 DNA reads TGTGCCAGCAACCCCTCCGATACCGGGGAGCTGTTTTTT.

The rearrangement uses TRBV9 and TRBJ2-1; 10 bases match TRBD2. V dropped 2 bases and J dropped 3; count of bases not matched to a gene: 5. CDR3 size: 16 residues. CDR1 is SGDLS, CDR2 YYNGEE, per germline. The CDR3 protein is CASSVGTSGDYNEQFF. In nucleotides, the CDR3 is TGTGCCAGCAGCGTGGGAACTAGCGGGGACTACAATGAGCAGTTCTTC. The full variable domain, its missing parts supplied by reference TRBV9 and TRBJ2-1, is DSGVTQTPKHLITATGQRVTLRCSPRSGDLSVYWYQQSLDQGLQFLIQYYNGEERAKGNILERFSAQQFPDLHSELNLSSLELGDSALYFCASSVGTSGDYNEQFFGPGTRLTVL.

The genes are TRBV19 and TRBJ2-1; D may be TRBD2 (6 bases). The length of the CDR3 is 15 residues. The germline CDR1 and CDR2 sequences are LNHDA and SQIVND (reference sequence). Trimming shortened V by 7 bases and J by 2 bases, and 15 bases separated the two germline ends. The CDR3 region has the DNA TGTGCCAGTACCGGAGGGGCGGGGACCTACAATGAGCAGTTCTTC. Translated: CASTGGAGTYNEQFF.

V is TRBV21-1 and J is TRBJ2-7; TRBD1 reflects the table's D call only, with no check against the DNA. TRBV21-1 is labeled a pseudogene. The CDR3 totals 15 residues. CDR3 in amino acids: CASSQKGDRHYEQYF. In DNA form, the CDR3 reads TGTGCCAGCAGCCAAAAAGGGGACAGACACTACGAGCAGTACTTC.

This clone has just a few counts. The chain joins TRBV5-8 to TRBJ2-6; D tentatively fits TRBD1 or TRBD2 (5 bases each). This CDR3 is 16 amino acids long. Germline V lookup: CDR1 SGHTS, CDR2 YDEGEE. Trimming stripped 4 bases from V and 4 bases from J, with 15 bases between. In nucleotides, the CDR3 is TGTGCCAGCAGCACGGGACGCCTGGTCGGGGCCAACGTCCTGACTTTC. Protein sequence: CASSTGRLVGANVLTF.

CDR3 region: CASSGRVGGLNQPQHF. DNA of the CDR3: TGTGCCAGCAGTGGCCGAGTAGGGGGCCTTAATCAGCCCCAGCATTTT. J is TRBJ1-5 and V is TRBV6-1, with 7 bases aligning to TRBD1. The germline gives CDR1 MNHNS, CDR2 SASEGT. With V trimmed by 4 bases and J by 4 bases, 10 bases remained unmatched. The CDR3 extends over 16 amino acids.

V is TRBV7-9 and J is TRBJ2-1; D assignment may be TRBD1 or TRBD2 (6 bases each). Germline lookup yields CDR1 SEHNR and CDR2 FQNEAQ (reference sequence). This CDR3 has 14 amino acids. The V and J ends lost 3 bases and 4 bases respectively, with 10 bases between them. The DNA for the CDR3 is TGTGCCAGCAGCTTCGGGGGCCAGTACAATGAGCAGTTCTTC. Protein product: CASSFGGQYNEQFF.

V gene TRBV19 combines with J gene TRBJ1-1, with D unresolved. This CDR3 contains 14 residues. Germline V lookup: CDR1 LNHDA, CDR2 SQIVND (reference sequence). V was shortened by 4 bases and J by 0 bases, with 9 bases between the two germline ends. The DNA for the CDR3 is TGTGCCAGTAGTAAGGGTCTGGTGAACACTGAAGCTTTCTTT. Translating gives CASSKGLVNTEAFF.

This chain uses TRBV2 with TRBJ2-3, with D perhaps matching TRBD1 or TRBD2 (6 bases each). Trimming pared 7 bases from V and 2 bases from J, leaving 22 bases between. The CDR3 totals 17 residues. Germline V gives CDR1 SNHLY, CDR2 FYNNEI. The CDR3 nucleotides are TGTGCCAGCAAAATTCAGACTAGAATGGGGGCCACAGATACGCAGTATTTT. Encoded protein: CASKIQTRMGATDTQYF.

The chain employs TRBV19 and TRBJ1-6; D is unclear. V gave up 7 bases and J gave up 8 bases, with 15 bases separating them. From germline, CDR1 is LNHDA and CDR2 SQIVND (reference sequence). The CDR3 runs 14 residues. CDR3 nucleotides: TGTGCCAGTAAGCCTAGCGGGATGCATTCACCCCTCCACTTT. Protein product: CASKPSGMHSPLHF.

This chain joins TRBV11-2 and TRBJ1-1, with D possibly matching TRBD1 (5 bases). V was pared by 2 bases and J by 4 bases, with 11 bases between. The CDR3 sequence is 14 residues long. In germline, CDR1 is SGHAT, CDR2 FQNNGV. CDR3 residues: CASSLYEGATEAFF. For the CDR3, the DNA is TGTGCCAGCAGCTTATACGAAGGGGCCACTGAAGCTTTCTTT.

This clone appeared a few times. The CDR3 protein is CASGLSGNQPQHF. CDR3 sequence (DNA): TGTGCTAGTGGTTTGTCCGGAAATCAGCCCCAGCATTTT. This sequence joins TRBV12-5 and TRBJ1-5; D is ambiguous. V shed 2 bases and J shed 4 bases, with 6 bases lying between them. The CDR3 loop spans 13 amino acids. Germline V gene lookup returns CDR1 LGHNT and CDR2 FRNRAP. Full variable domain (remainder filled in from reference TRBV12-5 and TRBJ1-5): DARVTQTPRHKVTEMGQEVTMRCQPILGHNTVFWYRQTMMQGLELLAYFRNRAPLDDSGMPKDRFSAEMPDATLATLKIQPSEPRDSAVYFCASGLSGNQPQHFGDGTRLSIL.

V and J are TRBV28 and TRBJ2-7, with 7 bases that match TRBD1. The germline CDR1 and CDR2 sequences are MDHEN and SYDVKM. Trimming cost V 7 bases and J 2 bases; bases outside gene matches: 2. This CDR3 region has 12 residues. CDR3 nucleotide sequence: TGTGCCAGCACGGACAGGACCTACGAGCAGTACTTC. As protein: CASTDRTYEQYF.

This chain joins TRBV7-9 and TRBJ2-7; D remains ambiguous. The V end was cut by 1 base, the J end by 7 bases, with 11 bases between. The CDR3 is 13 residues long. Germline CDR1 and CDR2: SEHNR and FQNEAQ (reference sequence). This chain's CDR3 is CASSLELPGEQYF. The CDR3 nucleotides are TGTGCCAGCAGCTTAGAACTACCTGGGGAGCAGTACTTC.

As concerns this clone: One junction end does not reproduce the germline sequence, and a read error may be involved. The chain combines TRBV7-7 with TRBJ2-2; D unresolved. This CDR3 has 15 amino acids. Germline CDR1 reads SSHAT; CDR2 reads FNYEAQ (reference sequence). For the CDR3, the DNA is TGTGCTAGCAGCCCCGGCCGGGTTAACACCGGGGAGCTGTTTTTT. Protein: CASSPGRVNTGELFF.

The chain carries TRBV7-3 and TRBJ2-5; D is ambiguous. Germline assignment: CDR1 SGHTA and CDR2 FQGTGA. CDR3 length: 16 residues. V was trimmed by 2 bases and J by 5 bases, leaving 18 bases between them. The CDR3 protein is CASSLQVRTASETQYF. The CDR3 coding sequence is TGTGCCAGCAGCTTACAGGTAAGGACCGCGTCGGAGACCCAGTACTTC. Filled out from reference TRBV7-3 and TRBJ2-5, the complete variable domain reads GAGVSQTPSNKVTEKGKYVELRCDPISGHTALYWYRQSLGQGPEFLIYFQGTGAADDSGLPNDRFFAVRPEGSVSTLKIQRTERGDSAVYLCASSLQVRTASETQYFGPGTRLLVL.

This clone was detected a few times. The CDR3 DNA is TGTGCCAGCAGTCGGCGGGAGGAATATACCGGGGAGCTGTTTTTT. It specifies CASSRREEYTGELFF. The chain combines TRBV7-9 with TRBJ2-2, with 8 bases fitting TRBD2. Germline assignment: CDR1 SEHNR and CDR2 FQNEAQ (reference sequence). Trimming cost V 6 bases and J 5 bases; bases outside gene matches: 8. This CDR3 spans 15 amino acids.

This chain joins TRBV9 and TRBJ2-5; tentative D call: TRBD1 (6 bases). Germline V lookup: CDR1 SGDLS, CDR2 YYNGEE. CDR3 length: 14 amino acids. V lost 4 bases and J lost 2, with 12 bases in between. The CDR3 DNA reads TGTGCCAGCAGCCCGGAGACAGGACAAGAGACCCAGTACTTC. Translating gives CASSPETGQETQYF.

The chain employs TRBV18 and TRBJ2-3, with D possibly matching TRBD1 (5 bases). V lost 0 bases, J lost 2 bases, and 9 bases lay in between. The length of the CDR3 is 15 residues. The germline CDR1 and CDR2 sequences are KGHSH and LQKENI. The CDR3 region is CASSPPTAITDTQYF. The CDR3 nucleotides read TGTGCCAGCTCACCACCGACAGCAATCACAGATACGCAGTATTTT.

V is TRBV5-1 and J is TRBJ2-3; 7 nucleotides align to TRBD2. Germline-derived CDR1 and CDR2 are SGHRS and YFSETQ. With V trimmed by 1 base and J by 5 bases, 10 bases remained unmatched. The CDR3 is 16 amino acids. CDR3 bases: TGCGCCAGCAGCTTGTTAGCCAGCGGGATTGGAGATACGCAGTATTTT. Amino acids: CASSLLASGIGDTQYF.

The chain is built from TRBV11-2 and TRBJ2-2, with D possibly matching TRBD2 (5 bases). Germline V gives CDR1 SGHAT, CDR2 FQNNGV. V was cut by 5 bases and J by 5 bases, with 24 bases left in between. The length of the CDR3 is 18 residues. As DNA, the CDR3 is TGTGCCAGCAGCCCGCTCCCGTGGGCGGGTGGTCGAACCGGGGAGCTGTTTTTT. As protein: CASSPLPWAGGRTGELFF.

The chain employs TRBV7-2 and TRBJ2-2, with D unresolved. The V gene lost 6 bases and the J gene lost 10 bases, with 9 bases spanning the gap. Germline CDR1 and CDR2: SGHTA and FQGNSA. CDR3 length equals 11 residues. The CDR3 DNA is TGTGCCAGCAGGTCCTACGTGGAGCTGTTTTTT. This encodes CASRSYVELFF.

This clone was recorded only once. The CDR3 here is CASSPGTGLDIQYF. DNA of the CDR3: TGCGCCAGCAGCCCTGGGACAGGGCTCGACATTCAGTACTTC. V usage is TRBV5-1 and J usage is TRBJ2-4; 9 bases agree with TRBD1. Germline V gives CDR1 SGHRS, CDR2 YFSETQ. The ends lost 4 bases at V and 8 bases at J; junction bases unmatched: 7. CDR3 length equals 14 residues. The full variable domain, completed using reference TRBV5-1 and TRBJ2-4, is KAGVTQTPRYLIKTRGQQVTLSCSPISGHRSVSWYQQTPGQGLQFLFEYFSETQRNKGNFPGRFSGRQFSNSRSEMNVSTLELGDSALYLCASSPGTGLDIQYFGAGTRLSVL.

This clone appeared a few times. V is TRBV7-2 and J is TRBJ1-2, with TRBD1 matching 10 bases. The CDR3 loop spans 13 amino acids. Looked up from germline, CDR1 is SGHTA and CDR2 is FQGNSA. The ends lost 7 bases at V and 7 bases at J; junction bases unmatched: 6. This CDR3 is CASNRQGAGGYTF. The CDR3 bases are TGTGCCAGCAACCGACAGGGGGCGGGTGGCTACACCTTC.